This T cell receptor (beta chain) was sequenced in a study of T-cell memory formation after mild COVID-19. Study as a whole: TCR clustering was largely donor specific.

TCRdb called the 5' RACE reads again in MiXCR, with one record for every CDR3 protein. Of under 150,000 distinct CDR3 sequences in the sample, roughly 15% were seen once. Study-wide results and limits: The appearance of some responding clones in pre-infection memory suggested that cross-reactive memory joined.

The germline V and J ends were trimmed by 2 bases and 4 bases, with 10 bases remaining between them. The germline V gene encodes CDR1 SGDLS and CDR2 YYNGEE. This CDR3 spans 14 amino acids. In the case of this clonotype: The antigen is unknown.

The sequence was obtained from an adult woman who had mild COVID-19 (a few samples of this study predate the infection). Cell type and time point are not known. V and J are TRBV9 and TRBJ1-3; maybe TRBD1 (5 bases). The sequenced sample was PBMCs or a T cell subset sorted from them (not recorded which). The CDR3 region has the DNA TGTGCCAGCAGCGTGGGAGGGGAAGGAAACACCATATATTTT. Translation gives CASSVGGEGNTIYF.